This T cell receptor (beta chain) was captured by sequencing in a study of shared clonotypes between healthy human individuals. Study outcomes and limitations: Rarefaction demonstrated incomplete sorted-subset sequencing despite large depth.

At the deep level, the assay was run. Using immunoSEQ multiplex PCR, the repertoire was profiled, and TCRdb retains in-frame clones only, with some absent. The sample has some 1.4 million clones; roughly 96% are singletons. A note on this clone: The antigen is undetermined.

V dropped 2 bases and J dropped 0 bases, with 17 bases sitting between them. The CDR3 loop spans 19 amino acids. From germline, CDR1 is MNHNS and CDR2 SASEGT. Sequenced: naive CD4+ T cells sorted from blood. Subset noted: CD45RA+ positively selected. The source of this sequence is a man aged 25 to 40 in good health. The chain has TRBV6-1 and TRBJ2-6; D might be TRBD1 or TRBD2, each matching 6 bases. The CDR3 protein is CASSERGAGVGSGANVLTF. CDR3 bases: TGTGCCAGCAGTGAAAGGGGGGCAGGGGTCGGCTCTGGGGCCAACGTCCTGACTTTC.